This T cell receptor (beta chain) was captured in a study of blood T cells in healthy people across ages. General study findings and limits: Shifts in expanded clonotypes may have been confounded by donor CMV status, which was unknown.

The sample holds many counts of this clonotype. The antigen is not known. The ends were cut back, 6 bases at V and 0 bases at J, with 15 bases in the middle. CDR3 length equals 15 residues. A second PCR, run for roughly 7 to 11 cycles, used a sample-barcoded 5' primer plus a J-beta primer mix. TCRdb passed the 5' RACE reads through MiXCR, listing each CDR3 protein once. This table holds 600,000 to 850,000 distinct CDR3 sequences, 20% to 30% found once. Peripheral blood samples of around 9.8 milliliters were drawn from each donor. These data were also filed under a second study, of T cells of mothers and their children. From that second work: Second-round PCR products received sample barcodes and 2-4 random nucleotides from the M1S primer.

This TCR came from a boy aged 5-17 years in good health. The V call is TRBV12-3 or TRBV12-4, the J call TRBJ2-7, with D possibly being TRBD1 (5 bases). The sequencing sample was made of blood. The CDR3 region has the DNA TGTGCCAGCAGCAAGGGGCAGGACCTCTCCTACGAGCAGTACTTC. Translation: CASSKGQDLSYEQYF.